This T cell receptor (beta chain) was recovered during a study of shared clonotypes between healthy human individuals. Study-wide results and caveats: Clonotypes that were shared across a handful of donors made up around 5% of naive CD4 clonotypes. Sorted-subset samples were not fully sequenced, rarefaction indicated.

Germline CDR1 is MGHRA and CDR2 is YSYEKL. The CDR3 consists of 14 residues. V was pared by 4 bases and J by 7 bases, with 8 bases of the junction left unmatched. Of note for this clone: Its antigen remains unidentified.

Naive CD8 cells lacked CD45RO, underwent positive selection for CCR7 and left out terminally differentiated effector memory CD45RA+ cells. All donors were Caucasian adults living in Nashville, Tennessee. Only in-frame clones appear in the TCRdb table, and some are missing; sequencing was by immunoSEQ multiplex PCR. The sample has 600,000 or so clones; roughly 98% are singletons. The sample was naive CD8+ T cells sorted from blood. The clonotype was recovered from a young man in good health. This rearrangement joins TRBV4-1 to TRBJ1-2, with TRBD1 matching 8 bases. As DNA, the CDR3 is TGCGCCAGCAGCCTCCAGGGGGCGCGGGGTGGCTACACCTTC. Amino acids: CASSLQGARGGYTF.